This entry concerns a single T cell receptor (beta chain). Only in-frame clones appear in the TCRdb table, and some are missing; sequencing was by immunoSEQ multiplex PCR. The sample records roughly 890,000 clones, almost 95% being singletons. CD45RO negativity and positive selection for CCR7 defined naive CD8 cells, a population that excluded terminally differentiated effector memory CD45RA+ cells. The CDR3 is 15 residues long. The V end lost 2 bases, the J end lost 7 bases, and 14 bases lay between the germline ends. Germline loops: CDR1 LNHNV, CDR2 YYDKDF (reference sequence). This record belongs to a study of shared clonotypes between healthy human individuals.

The rearrangement uses TRBV15 and TRBJ1-4, with D possibly matching TRBD1 (6 bases). The clonotype comes from a man aged 25 to 40 in good health. Sequencing input: naive CD8+ T cells sorted from blood. The CDR3 here is CATSRLQGRTEKLFF. Written as DNA, the CDR3 is TGTGCCACCAGCAGATTACAGGGACGTACTGAAAAACTGTTTTTT.